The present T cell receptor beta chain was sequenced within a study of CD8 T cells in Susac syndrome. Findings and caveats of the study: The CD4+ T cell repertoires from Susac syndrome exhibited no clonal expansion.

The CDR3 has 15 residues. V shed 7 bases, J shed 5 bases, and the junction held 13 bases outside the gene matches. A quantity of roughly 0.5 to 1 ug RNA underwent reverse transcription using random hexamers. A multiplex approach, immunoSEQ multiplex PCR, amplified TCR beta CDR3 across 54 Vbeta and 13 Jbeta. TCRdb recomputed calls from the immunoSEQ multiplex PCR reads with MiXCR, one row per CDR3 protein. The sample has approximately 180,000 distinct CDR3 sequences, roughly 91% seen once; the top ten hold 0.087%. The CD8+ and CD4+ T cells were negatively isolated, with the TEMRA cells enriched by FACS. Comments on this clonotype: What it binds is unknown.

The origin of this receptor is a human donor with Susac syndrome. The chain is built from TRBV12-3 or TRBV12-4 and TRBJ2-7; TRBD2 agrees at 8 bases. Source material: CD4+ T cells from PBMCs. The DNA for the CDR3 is TGTGCCAGCACCTCCGGGGTAGCGGGAATCGACGAGCAGTACTTC. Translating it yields CASTSGVAGIDEQYF.